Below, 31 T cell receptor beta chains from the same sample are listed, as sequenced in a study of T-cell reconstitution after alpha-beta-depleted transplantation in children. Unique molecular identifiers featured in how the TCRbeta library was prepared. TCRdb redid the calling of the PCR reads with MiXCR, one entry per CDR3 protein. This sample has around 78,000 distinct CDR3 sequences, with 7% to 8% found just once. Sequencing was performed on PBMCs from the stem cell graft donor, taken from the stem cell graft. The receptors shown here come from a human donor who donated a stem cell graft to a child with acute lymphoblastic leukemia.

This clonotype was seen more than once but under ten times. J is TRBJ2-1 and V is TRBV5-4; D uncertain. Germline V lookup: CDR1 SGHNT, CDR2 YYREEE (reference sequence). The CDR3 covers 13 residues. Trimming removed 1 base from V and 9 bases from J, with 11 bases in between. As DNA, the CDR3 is TGTGCCAGCAGCTTGATCACAGTCGGTGAGCAGTTCTTC. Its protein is CASSLITVGEQFF. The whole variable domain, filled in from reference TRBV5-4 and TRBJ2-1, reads ETGVTQSPTHLIKTRGQQVTLRCSSQSGHNTVSWYQQALGQGPQFIFQYYREEENGRGNFPPRFSGLQFPNYSSELNVNALELDDSALYLCASSLITVGEQFFGPGTRLTVL.

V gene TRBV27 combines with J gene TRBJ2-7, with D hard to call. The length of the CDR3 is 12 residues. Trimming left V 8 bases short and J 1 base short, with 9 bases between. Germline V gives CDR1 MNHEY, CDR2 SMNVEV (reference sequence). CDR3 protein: CASFRSSYEQYF. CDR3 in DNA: TGTGCCAGCTTTAGAAGTTCCTACGAGCAGTACTTC.

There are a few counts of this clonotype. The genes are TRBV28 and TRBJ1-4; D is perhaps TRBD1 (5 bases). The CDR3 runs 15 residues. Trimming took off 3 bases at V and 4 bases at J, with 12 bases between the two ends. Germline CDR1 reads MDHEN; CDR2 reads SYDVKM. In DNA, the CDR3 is TGTGCCAGCAGTTTGAACCCAGGGTATAATGAAAAACTGTTTTTT. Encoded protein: CASSLNPGYNEKLFF.

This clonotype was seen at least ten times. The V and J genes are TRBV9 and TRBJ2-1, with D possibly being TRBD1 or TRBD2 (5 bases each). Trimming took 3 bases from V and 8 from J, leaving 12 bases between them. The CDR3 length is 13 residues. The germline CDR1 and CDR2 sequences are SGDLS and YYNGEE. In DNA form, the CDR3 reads TGTGCCAGCAGCGAGGAAGGGGACGATGAGCAGTTCTTC. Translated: CASSEEGDDEQFF.

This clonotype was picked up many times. The CDR3 nucleotides read TGTGCCAGCAGTGAAGCAGCTAGCGGTGCCTACGAGCAGTACTTC. Its protein is CASSEAASGAYEQYF. This chain uses TRBV6-1 with TRBJ2-7; 7 nucleotides agree with TRBD2. Trimming removed 0 bases from V and 2 bases from J; junction bases left unmatched: 4. The CDR3 runs to 15 residues. CDR1 and CDR2 from the germline V gene are MNHNS and SASEGT.

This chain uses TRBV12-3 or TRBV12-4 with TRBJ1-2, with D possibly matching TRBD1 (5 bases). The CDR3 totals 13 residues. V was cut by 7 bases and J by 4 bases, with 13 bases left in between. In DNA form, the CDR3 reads TGTGCCAGCAACCCCGGAAGGGGCTATGGCTACACCTTC. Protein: CASNPGRGYGYTF.

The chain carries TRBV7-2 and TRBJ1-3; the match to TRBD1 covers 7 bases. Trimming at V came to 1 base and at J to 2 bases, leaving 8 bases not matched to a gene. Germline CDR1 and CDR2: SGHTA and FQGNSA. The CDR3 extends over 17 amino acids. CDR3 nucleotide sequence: TGTGCCAGCAGCTTAGTGGTAGGGGGCGCCCCTGGAAACACCATATATTTT. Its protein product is CASSLVVGGAPGNTIYF.

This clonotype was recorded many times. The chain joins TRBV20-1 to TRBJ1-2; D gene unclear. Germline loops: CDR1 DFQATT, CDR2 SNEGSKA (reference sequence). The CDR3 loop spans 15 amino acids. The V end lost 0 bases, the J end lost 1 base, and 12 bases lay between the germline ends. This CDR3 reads CSARDGGNSNYGYTF. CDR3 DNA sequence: TGCAGTGCTAGAGACGGAGGGAATAGTAACTATGGCTACACCTTC.

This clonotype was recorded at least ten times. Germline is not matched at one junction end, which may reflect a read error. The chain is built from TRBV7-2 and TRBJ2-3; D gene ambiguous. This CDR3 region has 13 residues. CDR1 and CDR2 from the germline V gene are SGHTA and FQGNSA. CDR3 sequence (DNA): TGTGCCATCAGCTTCCGTGAGGCAGATACGCAGTATTTT. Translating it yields CAISFREADTQYF.

The CDR3 nucleotides read TGCGCCAGCAGTGGGAGACTAGCGGGAGACACCGGGGAGCTGTTTTTT. This gives the protein CASSGRLAGDTGELFF. The genes are TRBV10-2 and TRBJ2-2, with 12 bases fitting TRBD2. The length of the CDR3 is 16 residues. V lost 4 bases to trimming and J lost 3 bases; unmatched junction nucleotides: 3. Germline V CDR1 and CDR2: WSHSY, SAAADI.

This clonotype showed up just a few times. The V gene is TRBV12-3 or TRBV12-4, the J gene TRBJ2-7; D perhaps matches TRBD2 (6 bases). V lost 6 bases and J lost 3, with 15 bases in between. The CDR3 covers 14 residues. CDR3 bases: TGTGCCAGCAGCCGGGAGCCACTCTTCTACGAGCAGTACTTC. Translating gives CASSREPLFYEQYF.

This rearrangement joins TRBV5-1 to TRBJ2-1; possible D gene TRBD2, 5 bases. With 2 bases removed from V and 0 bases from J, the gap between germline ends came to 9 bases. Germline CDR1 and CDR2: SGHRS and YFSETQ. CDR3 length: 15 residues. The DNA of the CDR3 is TGCGCCAGCAGCTTTGAGGGTCCCTCCTACAATGAGCAGTTCTTC. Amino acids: CASSFEGPSYNEQFF.

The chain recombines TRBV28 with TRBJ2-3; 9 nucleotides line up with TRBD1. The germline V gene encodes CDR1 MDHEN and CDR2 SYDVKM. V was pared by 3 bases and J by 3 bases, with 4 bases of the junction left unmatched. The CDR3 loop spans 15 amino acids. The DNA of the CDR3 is TGTGCCAGCAGTTTGGGACAGGGAAGAACAGATACGCAGTATTTT. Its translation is CASSLGQGRTDTQYF.

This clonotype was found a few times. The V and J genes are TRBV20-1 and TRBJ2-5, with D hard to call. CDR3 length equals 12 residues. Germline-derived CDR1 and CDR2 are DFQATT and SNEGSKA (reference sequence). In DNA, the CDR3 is TGCAGATCCGGGCCCTCGGGCGAGACCCAGTACTTC. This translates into CRSGPSGETQYF.

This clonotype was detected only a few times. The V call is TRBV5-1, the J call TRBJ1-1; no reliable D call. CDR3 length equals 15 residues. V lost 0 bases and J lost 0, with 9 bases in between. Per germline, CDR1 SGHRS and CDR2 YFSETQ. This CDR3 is CASSLVTGLNTEAFF. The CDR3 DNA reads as TGCGCCAGCAGCTTGGTTACCGGCTTGAACACTGAAGCTTTCTTT.

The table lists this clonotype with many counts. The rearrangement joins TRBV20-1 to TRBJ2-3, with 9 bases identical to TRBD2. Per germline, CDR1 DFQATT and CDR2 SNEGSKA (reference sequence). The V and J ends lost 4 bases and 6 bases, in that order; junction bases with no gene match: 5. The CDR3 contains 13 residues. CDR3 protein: CSATSGGPDTQYF. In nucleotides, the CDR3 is TGCAGTGCTACCAGCGGGGGGCCCGATACGCAGTATTTT.

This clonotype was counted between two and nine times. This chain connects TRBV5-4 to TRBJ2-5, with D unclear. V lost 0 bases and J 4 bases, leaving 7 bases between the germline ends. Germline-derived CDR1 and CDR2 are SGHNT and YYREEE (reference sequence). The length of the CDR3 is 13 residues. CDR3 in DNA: TGTGCCAGCAGCTTGGACAGTCGAGAGACCCAGTACTTC. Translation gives CASSLDSRETQYF.

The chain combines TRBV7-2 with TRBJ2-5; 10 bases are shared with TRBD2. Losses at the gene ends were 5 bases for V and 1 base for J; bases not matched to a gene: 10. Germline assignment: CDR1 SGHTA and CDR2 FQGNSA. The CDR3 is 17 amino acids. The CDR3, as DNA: TGTGCCAGCAGCCTCCCCGGGACTAGCGCTTCCCAAGAGACCCAGTACTTC. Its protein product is CASSLPGTSASQETQYF.

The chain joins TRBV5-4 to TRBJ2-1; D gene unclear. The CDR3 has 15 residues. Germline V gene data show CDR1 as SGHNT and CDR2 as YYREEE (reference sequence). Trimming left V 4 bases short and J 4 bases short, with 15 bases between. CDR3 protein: CASSLARSPYNEQFF. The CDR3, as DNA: TGTGCCAGCAGCCTTGCCAGGAGTCCATACAATGAGCAGTTCTTC.

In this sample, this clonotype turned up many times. In DNA form, the CDR3 reads TGTGCCAGCAGTCAGGGGAGTCAGCCCCAGCATTTT. Translation gives CASSQGSQPQHF. This chain joins TRBV25-1 and TRBJ1-5; a possible D gene is TRBD1 (6 bases). Trimming pared 5 bases from V and 6 bases from J, leaving 8 bases between. Per germline, CDR1 MGHDK and CDR2 SYGVNS. This CDR3 has 12 residues.

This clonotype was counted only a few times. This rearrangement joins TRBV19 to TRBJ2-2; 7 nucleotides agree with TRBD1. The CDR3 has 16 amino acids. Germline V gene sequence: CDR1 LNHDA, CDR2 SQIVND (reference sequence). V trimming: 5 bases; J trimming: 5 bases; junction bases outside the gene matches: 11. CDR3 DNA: TGTGCCAGTAGTCCTCGACAGGGAAGGATAACCGGGGAGCTGTTTTTT. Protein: CASSPRQGRITGELFF.

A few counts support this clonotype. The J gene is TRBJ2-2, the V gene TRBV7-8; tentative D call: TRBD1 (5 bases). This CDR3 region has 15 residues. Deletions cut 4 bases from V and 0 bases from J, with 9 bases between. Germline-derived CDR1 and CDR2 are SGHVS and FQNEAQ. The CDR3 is CASSSGLTNTGELFF. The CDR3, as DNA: TGTGCCAGCAGCTCAGGGCTAACGAACACCGGGGAGCTGTTTTTT. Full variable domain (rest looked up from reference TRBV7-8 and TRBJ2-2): GAGVSQSPRYKVAKRGQDVALRCDPISGHVSLFWYQQALGQGPEFLTYFQNEAQLDKSGLPSDRFFAERPEGSVSTLKIQRTQQEDSAVYLCASSSGLTNTGELFFGEGSRLTVL.

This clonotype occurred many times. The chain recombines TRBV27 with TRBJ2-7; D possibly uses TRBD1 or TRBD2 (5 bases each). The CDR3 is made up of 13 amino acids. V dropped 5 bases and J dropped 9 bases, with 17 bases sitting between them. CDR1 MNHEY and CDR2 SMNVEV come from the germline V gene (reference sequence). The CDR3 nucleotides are TGTGCCAGCAGTCCAGGGACGGAGAGGGGGCAGTACTTC. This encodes CASSPGTERGQYF.

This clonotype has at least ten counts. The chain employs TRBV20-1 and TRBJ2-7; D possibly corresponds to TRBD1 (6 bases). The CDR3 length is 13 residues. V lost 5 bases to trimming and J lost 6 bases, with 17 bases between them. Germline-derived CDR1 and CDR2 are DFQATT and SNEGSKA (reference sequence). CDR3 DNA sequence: TGCAGTGCTGTGGGCAGGGGATCCCTCGAGCAGTACTTC. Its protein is CSAVGRGSLEQYF.

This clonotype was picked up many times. CDR3 bases: TGCGCCAGCAGCTTGGACAGGGGATACAATGAGCAGTTCTTC. This translates into CASSLDRGYNEQFF. The V gene is TRBV5-1, the J gene TRBJ2-1; 7 bases align to TRBD1. CDR1 and CDR2 from the germline V gene are SGHRS and YFSETQ. The V gene end was trimmed by 0 bases and the J gene end by 4 bases; junction bases not matched to a gene: 1. The CDR3 length is 14 residues. The full variable domain, with the rest looked up from reference TRBV5-1 and TRBJ2-1, is KAGVTQTPRYLIKTRGQQVTLSCSPISGHRSVSWYQQTPGQGLQFLFEYFSETQRNKGNFPGRFSGRQFSNSRSEMNVSTLELGDSALYLCASSLDRGYNEQFFGPGTRLTVL.

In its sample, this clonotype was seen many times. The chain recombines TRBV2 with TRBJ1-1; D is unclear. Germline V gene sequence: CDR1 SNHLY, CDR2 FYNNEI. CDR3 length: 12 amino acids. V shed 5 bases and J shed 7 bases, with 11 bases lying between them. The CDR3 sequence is CASSTPGNEAFF. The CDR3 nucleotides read TGTGCCAGCAGTACGCCTGGTAATGAAGCTTTCTTT.

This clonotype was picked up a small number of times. The CDR3 DNA is TGTGCCAGCAGTTACTCAGGGGGATCAGCAAACTATGGCTACACCTTC. It yields the protein CASSYSGGSANYGYTF. The gene calls are TRBV6-2 or TRBV6-3 and TRBJ1-2; possible D gene TRBD1, 6 bases. The CDR3 is made up of 16 amino acids. Germline values: CDR1 MNHEY, CDR2 SVGEGT. Trimming stripped 0 bases from V and 2 bases from J, with 13 bases between.

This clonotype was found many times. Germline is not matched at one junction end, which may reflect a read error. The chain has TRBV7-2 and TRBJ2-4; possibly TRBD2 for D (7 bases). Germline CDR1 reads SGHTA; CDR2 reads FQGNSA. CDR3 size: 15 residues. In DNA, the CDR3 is TGTGCCAGCAGCTTACGAGCGGGACAAACCAAAAACATTCACTTC. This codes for CASSLRAGQTKNIHF.

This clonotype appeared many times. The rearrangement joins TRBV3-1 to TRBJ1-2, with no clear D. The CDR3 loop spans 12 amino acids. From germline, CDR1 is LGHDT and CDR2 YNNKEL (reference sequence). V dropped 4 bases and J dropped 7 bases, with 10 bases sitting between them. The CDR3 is CASSPAASGYTF. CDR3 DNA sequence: TGTGCCAGCAGCCCGGCGGCTTCTGGCTACACCTTC.

CDR3 residues: CASSLGQGFYNEQFF. The CDR3 coding sequence is TGTGCCAGCAGCTTAGGCCAGGGGTTTTACAATGAGCAGTTCTTC. J is TRBJ2-1 and V is TRBV7-2; weak D call: TRBD1 (6 bases). The CDR3 spans 15 residues. V was shortened by 1 base and J by 4 bases, with 11 bases between the two germline ends. In germline, CDR1 is SGHTA, CDR2 FQGNSA.

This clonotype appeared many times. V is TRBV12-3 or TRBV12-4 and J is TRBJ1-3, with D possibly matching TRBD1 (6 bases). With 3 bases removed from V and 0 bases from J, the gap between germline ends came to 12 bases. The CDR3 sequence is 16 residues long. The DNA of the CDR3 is TGTGCCAGCAGTTTCTTCGGGGGGCCCTCTGGAAACACCATATATTTT. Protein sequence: CASSFFGGPSGNTIYF.